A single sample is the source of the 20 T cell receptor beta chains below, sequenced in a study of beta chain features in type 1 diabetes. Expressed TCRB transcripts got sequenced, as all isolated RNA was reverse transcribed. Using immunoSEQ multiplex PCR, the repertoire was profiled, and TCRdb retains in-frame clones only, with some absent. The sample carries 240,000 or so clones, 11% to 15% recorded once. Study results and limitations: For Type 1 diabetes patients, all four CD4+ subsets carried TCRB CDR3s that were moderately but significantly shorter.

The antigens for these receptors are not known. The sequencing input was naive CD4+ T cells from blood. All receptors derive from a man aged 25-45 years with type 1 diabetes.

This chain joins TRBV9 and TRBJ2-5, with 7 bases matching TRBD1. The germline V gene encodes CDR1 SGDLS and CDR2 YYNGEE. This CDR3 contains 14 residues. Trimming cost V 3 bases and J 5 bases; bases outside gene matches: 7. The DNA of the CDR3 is TGTGCCAGCAGCGCGGGGACAGCATGGGAGACCCAGTACTTC. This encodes CASSAGTAWETQYF. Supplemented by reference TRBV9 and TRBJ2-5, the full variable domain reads DSGVTQTPKHLITATGQRVTLRCSPRSGDLSVYWYQQSLDQGLQFLIQYYNGEERAKGNILERFSAQQFPDLHSELNLSSLELGDSALYFCASSAGTAWETQYFGPGTRLLVL.

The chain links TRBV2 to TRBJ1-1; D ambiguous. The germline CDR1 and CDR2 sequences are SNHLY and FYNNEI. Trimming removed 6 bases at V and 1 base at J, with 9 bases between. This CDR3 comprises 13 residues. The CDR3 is CASRETPNTEAFF. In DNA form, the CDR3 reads TGTGCCAGCAGAGAGACACCGAACACTGAAGCTTTCTTT. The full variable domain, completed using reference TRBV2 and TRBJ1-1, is EPEVTQTPSHQVTQMGQEVILRCVPISNHLYFYWYRQILGQKVEFLVSFYNNEISEKSEIFDDQFSVERPDGSNFTLKIRSTKLEDSAMYFCASRETPNTEAFFGQGTRLTVV.

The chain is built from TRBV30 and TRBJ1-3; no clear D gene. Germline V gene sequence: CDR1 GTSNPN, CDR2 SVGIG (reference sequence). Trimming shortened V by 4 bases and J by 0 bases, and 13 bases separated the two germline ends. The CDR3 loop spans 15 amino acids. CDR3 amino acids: CAWTKPGDSGNTIYF. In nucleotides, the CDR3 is TGTGCCTGGACAAAACCGGGAGACTCTGGAAACACCATATATTTT.

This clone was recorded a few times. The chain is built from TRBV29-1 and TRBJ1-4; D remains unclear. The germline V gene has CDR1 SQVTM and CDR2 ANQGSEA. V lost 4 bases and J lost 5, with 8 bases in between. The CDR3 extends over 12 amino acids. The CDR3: CSVARENEKLFF. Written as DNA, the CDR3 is TGCAGCGTTGCAAGGGAGAATGAAAAACTGTTTTTT.

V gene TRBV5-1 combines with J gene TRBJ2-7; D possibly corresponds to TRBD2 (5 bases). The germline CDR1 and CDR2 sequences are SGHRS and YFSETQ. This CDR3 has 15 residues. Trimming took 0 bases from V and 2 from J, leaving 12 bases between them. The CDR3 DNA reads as TGCGCCAGCAGCTTGGGAGCCGGAGGTACCTACGAGCAGTACTTC. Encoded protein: CASSLGAGGTYEQYF.

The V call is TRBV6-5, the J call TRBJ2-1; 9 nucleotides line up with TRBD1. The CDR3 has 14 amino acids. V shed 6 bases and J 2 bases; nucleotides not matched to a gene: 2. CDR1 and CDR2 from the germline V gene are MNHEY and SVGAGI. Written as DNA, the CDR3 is TGTGCCAGCAGGGACAGGGGAACCTACAATGAGCAGTTCTTC. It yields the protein CASRDRGTYNEQFF.

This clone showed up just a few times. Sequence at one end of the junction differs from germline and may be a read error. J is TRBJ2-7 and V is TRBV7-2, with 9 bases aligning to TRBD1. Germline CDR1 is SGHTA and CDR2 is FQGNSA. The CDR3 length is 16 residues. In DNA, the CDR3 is TGTGCCAGCAGCCTAGCCCGGGACAGGGCGGCCTACGAGCAGTACTTC. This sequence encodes CASSLARDRAAYEQYF.

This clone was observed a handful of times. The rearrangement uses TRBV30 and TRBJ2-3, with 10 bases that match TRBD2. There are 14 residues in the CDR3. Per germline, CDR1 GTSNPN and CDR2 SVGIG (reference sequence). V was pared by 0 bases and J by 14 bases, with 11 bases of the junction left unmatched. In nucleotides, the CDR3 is TGTGCCTGGAGTGTAGAAGCGGGAGGGCCCGGAGGGTATTTT. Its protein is CAWSVEAGGPGGYF. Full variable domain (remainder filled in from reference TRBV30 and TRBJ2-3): SQTIHQWPATLVQPVGSPLSLECTVEGTSNPNLYWYRQAAGRGLQLLFYSVGIGQISSEVPQNLSASRPQDRQFILSSKKLLLSDSGFYLCAWSVEAGGPGGYFGPGTRLTVL.

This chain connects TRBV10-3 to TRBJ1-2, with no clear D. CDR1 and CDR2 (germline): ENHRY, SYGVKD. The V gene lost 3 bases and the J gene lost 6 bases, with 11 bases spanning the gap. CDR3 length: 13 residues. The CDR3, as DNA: TGTGCCATCAGTGATGGGAGGCGCGATGGCTACACCTTC. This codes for CAISDGRRDGYTF.

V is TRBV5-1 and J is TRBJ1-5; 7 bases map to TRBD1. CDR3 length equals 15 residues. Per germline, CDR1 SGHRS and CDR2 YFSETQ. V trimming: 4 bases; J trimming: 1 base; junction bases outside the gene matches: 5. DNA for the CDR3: TGCGCCAGCAGCATACAGGGGAGCAGCAATCAGCCCCAGCATTTT. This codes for CASSIQGSSNQPQHF. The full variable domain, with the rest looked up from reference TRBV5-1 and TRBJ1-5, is KAGVTQTPRYLIKTRGQQVTLSCSPISGHRSVSWYQQTPGQGLQFLFEYFSETQRNKGNFPGRFSGRQFSNSRSEMNVSTLELGDSALYLCASSIQGSSNQPQHFGDGTRLSIL.

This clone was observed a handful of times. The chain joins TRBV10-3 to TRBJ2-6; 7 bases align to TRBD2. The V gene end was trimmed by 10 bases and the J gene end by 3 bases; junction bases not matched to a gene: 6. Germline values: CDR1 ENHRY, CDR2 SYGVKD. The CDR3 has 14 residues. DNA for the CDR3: TGTGCCAGTCAGGCGGGGGATGGGGCCAACGTCCTGACTTTC. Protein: CASQAGDGANVLTF.

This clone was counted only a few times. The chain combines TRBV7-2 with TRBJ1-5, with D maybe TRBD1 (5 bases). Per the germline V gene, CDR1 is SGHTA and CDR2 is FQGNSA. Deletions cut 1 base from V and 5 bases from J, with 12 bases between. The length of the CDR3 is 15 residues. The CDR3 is CASSLETQGYQPQHF. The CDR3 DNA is TGTGCCAGCAGCTTAGAGACGCAGGGTTATCAGCCCCAGCATTTT.

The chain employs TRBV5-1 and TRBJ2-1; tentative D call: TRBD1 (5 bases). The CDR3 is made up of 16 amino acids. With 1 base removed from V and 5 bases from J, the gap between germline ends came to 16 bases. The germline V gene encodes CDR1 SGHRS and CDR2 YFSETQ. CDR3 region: CASSLSWWGKDNEQFF. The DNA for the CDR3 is TGCGCCAGCAGCTTGTCCTGGTGGGGCAAAGACAATGAGCAGTTCTTC.

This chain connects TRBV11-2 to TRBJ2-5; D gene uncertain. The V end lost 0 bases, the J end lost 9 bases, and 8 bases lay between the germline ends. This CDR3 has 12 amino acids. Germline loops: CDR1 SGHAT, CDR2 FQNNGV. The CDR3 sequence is CASSLDESSQYF. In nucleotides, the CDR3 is TGTGCCAGCAGCTTAGATGAGTCATCCCAGTACTTC.

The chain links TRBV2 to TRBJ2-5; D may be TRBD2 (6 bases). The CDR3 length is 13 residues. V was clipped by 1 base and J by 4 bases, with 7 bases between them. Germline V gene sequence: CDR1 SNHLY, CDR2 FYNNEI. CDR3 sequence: CASSEGGGETQYF. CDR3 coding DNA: TGTGCCAGCAGTGAAGGGGGAGGAGAGACCCAGTACTTC.

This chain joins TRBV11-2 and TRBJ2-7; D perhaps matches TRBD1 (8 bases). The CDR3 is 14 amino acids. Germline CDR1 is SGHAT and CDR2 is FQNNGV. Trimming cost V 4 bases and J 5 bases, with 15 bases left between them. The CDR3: CASSSRTGRDEQYF. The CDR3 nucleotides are TGTGCCAGCAGCTCGCGGACAGGGAGGGACGAGCAGTACTTC.

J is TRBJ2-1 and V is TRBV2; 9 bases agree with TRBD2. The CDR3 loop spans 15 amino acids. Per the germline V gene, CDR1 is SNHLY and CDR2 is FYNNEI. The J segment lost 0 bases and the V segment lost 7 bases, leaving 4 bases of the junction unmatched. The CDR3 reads CASTLSGSSYNEQFF. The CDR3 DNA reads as TGTGCCAGCACGCTTAGCGGGAGCTCCTACAATGAGCAGTTCTTC.

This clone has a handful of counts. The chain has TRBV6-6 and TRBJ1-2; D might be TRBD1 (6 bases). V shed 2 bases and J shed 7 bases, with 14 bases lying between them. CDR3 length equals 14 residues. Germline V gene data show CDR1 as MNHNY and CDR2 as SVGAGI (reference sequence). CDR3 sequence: CASSYETGGRGYTF. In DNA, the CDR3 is TGTGCCAGCAGTTACGAGACGGGGGGCCGTGGCTACACCTTC.

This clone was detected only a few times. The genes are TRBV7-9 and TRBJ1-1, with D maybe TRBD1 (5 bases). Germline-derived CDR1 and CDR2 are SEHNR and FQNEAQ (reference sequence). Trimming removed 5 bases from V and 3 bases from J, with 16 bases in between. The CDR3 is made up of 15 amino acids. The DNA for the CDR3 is TGTGCCAGCAGCCCCCAGGACGGGGGGGACACTGAAGCTTTCTTT. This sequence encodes CASSPQDGGDTEAFF.

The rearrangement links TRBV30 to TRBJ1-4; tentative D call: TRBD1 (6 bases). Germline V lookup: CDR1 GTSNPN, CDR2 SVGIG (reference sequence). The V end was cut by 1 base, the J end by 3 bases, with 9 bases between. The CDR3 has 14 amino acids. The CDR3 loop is CAWSGTAANEKLFF. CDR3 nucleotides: TGTGCCTGGAGTGGGACAGCCGCTAATGAAAAACTGTTTTTT.